This entry lists 15 T cell receptor beta chains sequenced from one sample in a study of blood T cell repertoires in COVID-19. Libraries were prepared by immunoSEQ multiplex PCR; TCRdb keeps only in-frame clonotypes and omits some of them. The data hold some 360,000 clones, with roughly 87% observed a single time. The material sequenced was peripheral blood. The receptors were gathered from a woman between 55 and 75 years old with COVID-19, enrolled during active disease.

Written as DNA, the CDR3 is TGTGCCAGCAGCCCCCGGGACAAGAACACCGGGGAGCTGTTTTTT. Translating it yields CASSPRDKNTGELFF. This chain connects TRBV3-1 (or the pseudogene TRBV3-2) to TRBJ2-2, with a possible D match to TRBD1 (6 bases). Germline assignment: CDR1 LGHDT and CDR2 YNNKEL (reference sequence). V was clipped by 4 bases and J by 1 base, with 10 bases between them. There are 15 residues in the CDR3.

The genes are TRBV2 and TRBJ1-1; tentatively, D is TRBD1 (5 bases). Trimming took 5 bases from V and 3 from J, leaving 13 bases between them. This CDR3 is 14 amino acids long. Germline loops: CDR1 SNHLY, CDR2 FYNNEI. The chain's CDR3 is CASSNRWGDTEAFF. In DNA form, the CDR3 reads TGTGCCAGCAGTAACAGGTGGGGGGACACTGAAGCTTTCTTT.

This clone was seen a handful of times. This rearrangement joins TRBV7-2 to TRBJ1-3; no clear D. CDR1 is SGHTA and CDR2 is FQGNSA in the germline V gene. The CDR3 is 13 residues long. Deletions cut 5 bases from V and 4 bases from J, with 9 bases between. In DNA form, the CDR3 reads TGTGCCAGCAGCCCTAGCGCGGGAAACACCATATATTTT. Protein sequence: CASSPSAGNTIYF. The complete variable domain, with remaining parts taken from reference TRBV7-2 and TRBJ1-3, reads GAGVSQSPSNKVTEKGKDVELRCDPISGHTALYWYRQSLGQGLEFLIYFQGNSAPDKSGLPSDRFSAERTGGSVSTLTIQRTQQEDSAVYLCASSPSAGNTIYFGEGSWLTVV.

This rearrangement joins TRBV18 to TRBJ1-3, with 7 bases identical to TRBD1. J was trimmed by 8 bases and V by 2 bases; bases with no gene match: 12. The germline V gene has CDR1 KGHSH and CDR2 LQKENI. This CDR3 is built from 16 residues. CDR3 residues: CASSPKPVTGSDTIYF. For the CDR3, the DNA is TGTGCCAGCTCACCAAAACCCGTGACAGGGTCGGACACCATATATTTT.

The J gene is TRBJ2-7, the V gene TRBV2; TRBD2 matches 14 bases. V lost 7 bases and J lost 5; bases outside the gene matches: 7. The CDR3 is 15 amino acids. Germline lookup yields CDR1 SNHLY and CDR2 FYNNEI. CDR3 DNA sequence: TGTGCCAGCACCCGACTAGCGGGGGGGGGCGACGAGCAGTACTTC. Translating it yields CASTRLAGGGDEQYF.

The rearrangement joins TRBV5-4 to TRBJ1-4; 12 bases are a match to TRBD1. The CDR3 runs 17 residues. Germline lookup yields CDR1 SGHNT and CDR2 YYREEE (reference sequence). V shed 5 bases, J shed 8 bases, and the junction held 13 bases outside the gene matches. The CDR3 sequence: CASSPGGTGGVLEKLFF. The CDR3 DNA sequence: TGTGCCAGCAGTCCAGGCGGGACAGGGGGCGTACTGGAAAAACTGTTTTTT.

V and J are TRBV5-1 and TRBJ2-7; 8 nucleotides align to TRBD1. Trimming removed 4 bases from V and 2 bases from J; junction bases left unmatched: 5. CDR1 SGHRS and CDR2 YFSETQ come from the germline V gene. The CDR3 is 14 amino acids. DNA for the CDR3: TGCGCCAGCAGCGCGGGACAGGCGACCTACGAGCAGTACTTC. It specifies CASSAGQATYEQYF.

The J gene is TRBJ2-5, the V gene TRBV18; D unclear. There are 16 residues in the CDR3. Looked up from germline, CDR1 is KGHSH and CDR2 is LQKENI. V was pared by 3 bases and J by 1 base, with 15 bases between. The CDR3 sequence is CASSPLPTSGQETQYF. In nucleotides, the CDR3 is TGTGCCAGCTCACCGCTCCCTACATCGGGCCAAGAGACCCAGTACTTC.

The V and J genes are TRBV7-3 and TRBJ2-5, with 12 bases aligning to TRBD2. The trim removed 5 bases at V and 3 bases at J, leaving 10 bases unmatched. CDR3 length: 17 amino acids. The V gene's germline CDR1 is SGHTA and CDR2 FQGTGA. This CDR3 is CASSPTRLAGEKETQYF. The CDR3 DNA follows: TGTGCCAGCAGCCCGACCCGACTAGCGGGGGAGAAAGAGACCCAGTACTTC.

V and J are TRBV7-9 and TRBJ1-1, with 8 positions matching TRBD1. V gave up 5 bases and J gave up 4 bases; unmatched junction bases: 12. The CDR3 is made up of 16 amino acids. Germline CDR1 reads SEHNR; CDR2 reads FQNEAQ (reference sequence). The DNA for the CDR3 is TGTGCCAGCAGCCCTCCCCAGACAGGGGCGGCCACTGAAGCTTTCTTT. This gives the protein CASSPPQTGAATEAFF.

The chain combines TRBV4-1 with TRBJ1-1; TRBD1 might be the D (6 bases). The V gene lost 3 bases and the J gene lost 0 bases, with 11 bases spanning the gap. The CDR3 contains 15 residues. Germline-derived CDR1 and CDR2 are MGHRA and YSYEKL. Here the CDR3 DNA reads TGCGCCAGCAGCCACCCGACAGGAATGAACACTGAAGCTTTCTTT. Its translation: CASSHPTGMNTEAFF.

The rearrangement links TRBV3-1 (or the pseudogene TRBV3-2) to TRBJ1-5; maybe TRBD1 (6 bases). V lost 2 bases and J 2 bases, leaving 13 bases between the germline ends. Germline CDR1 LGHDT, CDR2 YNNKEL (reference sequence). The CDR3 loop spans 16 amino acids. Here the CDR3 reads CASSQRYRAGNQPQHF. Written as DNA, the CDR3 is TGTGCCAGCAGCCAAAGGTACAGGGCTGGCAATCAGCCCCAGCATTTT.

Worth noting for this clone: One end of the junction varies from germline; a read error may be responsible. This chain uses TRBV3-1 (or the pseudogene TRBV3-2) with TRBJ2-7, with a tentative D call TRBD1 (5 bases). Germline V gene sequence: CDR1 LGHDT, CDR2 YNNKEL (reference sequence). CDR3 length equals 14 residues. DNA for the CDR3: TGTGCCAGCAGCAAAGACAGAATCGCTAGTGAGCAGTACTTC. It specifies CASSKDRIASEQYF.

The V call is TRBV6-2 or TRBV6-3, the J call TRBJ2-1; D is undetermined. The CDR3 has 11 residues. Germline V gene sequence: CDR1 MNHEY, CDR2 SVGEGT. V shed 5 bases and J shed 4 bases, with 3 bases lying between them. CDR3 sequence: CASSQYNEQFF. The DNA of the CDR3 is TGTGCCAGCAGTCAATACAATGAGCAGTTCTTC.

The chain is built from TRBV3-1 (or the pseudogene TRBV3-2) and TRBJ1-3; D gene unclear. Trimming shortened V by 3 bases and J by 8 bases, and 17 bases separated the two germline ends. This CDR3 spans 15 amino acids. Germline CDR1 reads LGHDT; CDR2 reads YNNKEL (reference sequence). The CDR3 spells CASSHEGSLRDTIYF. CDR3 nucleotide sequence: TGTGCCAGCAGCCACGAGGGCAGCCTAAGAGACACCATATATTTT.